This T cell receptor (beta chain) was sequenced during a study of shared clonotypes between healthy human individuals. The wider study: The study drew on two women and a few men aged 18 to 49 as donors. Three plates each covered CD4 naive and memory; CD8 naive two, CD8 memory one.

Sorted-subset replicate PCR reactions were performed with approximately 180 ng DNA, corresponding to about 32,000 T cell genomes. The protocol was immunoSEQ multiplex PCR, while the TCRdb copy is restricted to in-frame clones and leaves out a portion. The sample records about a million clones, about 77% being singletons. Turning to this clone: This sample also contains other DNA sequences that code for the same CDR3.

V was clipped by 5 bases and J by 2 bases, with 10 bases between them. This CDR3 has 13 residues. CDR1 is MDHEN and CDR2 is SYDVKM in the germline V gene. Sequenced material: memory CD4+ T cells sorted from blood. Subset here: CD45RA-negative fraction. This receptor was obtained from a man between 18 and 35 years old in good health. The chain uses TRBV28 and TRBJ2-7; D gene unclear. CDR3 loop: CASSRTGTYEQYF. In DNA form, the CDR3 reads TGTGCCAGCAGTCGGACGGGCACCTACGAGCAGTACTTC.